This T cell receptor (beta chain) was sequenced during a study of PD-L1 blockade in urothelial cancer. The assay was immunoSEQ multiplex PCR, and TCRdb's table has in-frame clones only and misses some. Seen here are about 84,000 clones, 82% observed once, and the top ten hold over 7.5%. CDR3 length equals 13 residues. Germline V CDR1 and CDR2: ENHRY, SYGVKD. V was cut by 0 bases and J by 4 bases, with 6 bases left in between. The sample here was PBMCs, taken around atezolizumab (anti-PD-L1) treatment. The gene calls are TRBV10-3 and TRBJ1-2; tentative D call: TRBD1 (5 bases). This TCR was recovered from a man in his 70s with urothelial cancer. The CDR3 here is CAISESTGYGYTF. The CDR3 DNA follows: TGTGCCATCAGTGAGTCCACAGGCTATGGCTACACCTTC.